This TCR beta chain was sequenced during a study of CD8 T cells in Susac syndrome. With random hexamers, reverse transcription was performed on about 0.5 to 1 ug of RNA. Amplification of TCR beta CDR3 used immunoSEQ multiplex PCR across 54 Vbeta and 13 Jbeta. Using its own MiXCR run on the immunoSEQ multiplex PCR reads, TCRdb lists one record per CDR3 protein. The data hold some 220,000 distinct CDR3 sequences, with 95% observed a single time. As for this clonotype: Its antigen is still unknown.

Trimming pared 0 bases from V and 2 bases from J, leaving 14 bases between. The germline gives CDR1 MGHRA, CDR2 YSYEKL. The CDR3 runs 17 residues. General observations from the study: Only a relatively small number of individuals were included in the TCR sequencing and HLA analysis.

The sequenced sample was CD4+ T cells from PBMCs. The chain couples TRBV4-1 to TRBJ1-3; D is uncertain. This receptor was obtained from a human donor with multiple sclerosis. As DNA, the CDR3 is TGCGCCAGCAGCCAAGATCGTGGGGAGAAGGCTGGAAACACCATATATTTT. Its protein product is CASSQDRGEKAGNTIYF.